This T cell receptor (beta chain) originates from a study of cytomegalovirus exposure and HLA in healthy donors. Overall study: Out of about 360 genotyped donors, about 76% belonged to the Caucasian-associated ancestry cluster.

The PCR made use of 60 Vbeta and 13 Jbeta primers. Method: immunoSEQ multiplex PCR; TCRdb's copy keeps in-frame clones and lacks some. The table lists approximately 250,000 clones, 70% to 90% of them singletons. The V end was cut by 4 bases, the J end by 4 bases, with 7 bases between. The CDR3 is 12 residues long. Germline CDR1 is PRHDT and CDR2 is FYEKMQ (reference sequence). The study's findings and limits: From TCR beta sequences, most subjects' HLA-A and HLA-B alleles were reportedly predicted accurately. Analyzed later, association rates of TCRs varied across HLA loci, with DRB1 most and HLA-C fewest. 15,000 to 20,000 TCR beta sequences were associated with HLA alleles at 0.05 false discovery rate in a later analysis.

As regards this clone: Its antigen is not known.

This rearrangement joins TRBV13 to TRBJ1-1; D unclear. The sequencing input was PBMCs. The TCR was taken from a girl under 10 years old in good health and CMV-seronegative. For the CDR3, the DNA is TGTGCCAGCAGCTCCCGGGGCACTGAAGCTTTCTTT. Its protein is CASSSRGTEAFF.